In this sample, the clone carrying this T cell receptor (beta chain) turned up many times. The CDR3 consists of 14 residues. Trimming took off 6 bases at V and 4 bases at J, with 12 bases between the two ends. TCRdb re-derived calls from the RT-PCR reads in MiXCR, one entry per CDR3 protein. The repertoire holds roughly 960,000 distinct CDR3 sequences, under 20% seen once, with around 6% in the top ten. This sample stems from a study of patients and donors after allogeneic stem cell transplantation. Sequencing was performed on blood, either unsorted or a sorted T cell fraction (not recorded which). This TCR was sampled from a human donor who was either an allogeneic HSCT recipient or a stem cell or donor lymphocyte infusion donor (not recorded which). It is not recorded whose cells these are; they may come from a transplant donor. V and J are TRBV12-3 or TRBV12-4 and TRBJ2-2; no clear D gene. The CDR3 loop is CASRRASPTGELFF. The CDR3 nucleotides are TGTGCCAGCAGACGGGCCTCGCCCACCGGGGAGCTGTTTTTT.